This T cell receptor beta chain is from a study of cytomegalovirus exposure and HLA in healthy donors. Study results and caveats: Links to common viral pathogens appeared, in a later analysis, for several of the most significant clusters. Roughly uniform sequencing depth across donors was assumed, possibly incorrectly.

This CDR3 contains 15 residues. Trimming removed 3 bases at V and 1 base at J, with 10 bases between. CDR1 is SGHAT and CDR2 is FQNNGV in the germline V gene. On this clone itself: What it recognizes is unknown.

60 Vbeta and 13 Jbeta primers were used in PCR. This table comes from immunoSEQ multiplex PCR, and its TCRdb copy is limited to in-frame clones, with some not included. The table lists roughly 140,000 clones, approximately 80% of them singletons. The sequenced material came from PBMCs. This receptor was identified in a woman aged 50 to 65 in good health and CMV-seropositive. The chain links TRBV11-2 to TRBJ1-5, with no clear D. CDR3 in DNA: TGTGCCAGCAGCTTTGGAGGTCAAAGCAATCAGCCCCAGCATTTT. Amino acids: CASSFGGQSNQPQHF.